This T cell receptor (beta chain) appears in the sequencing data of a study of technical replicates of blood from a few donors. Clones were read by immunoSEQ multiplex PCR, and TCRdb kept only the in-frame ones, dropping some. The sample shows over 50,000 clones, 86% of them seen only once. The germline CDR1 and CDR2 sequences are SEHNR and FQNEAQ (reference sequence). V dropped 2 bases and J dropped 4 bases, with 11 bases sitting between them. The CDR3 totals 15 residues. The sample consisted of PBMCs. The sequence was obtained from a human donor in good health. Some clones in this sample may be carry-over from other donors' samples. The chain employs TRBV7-9 and TRBJ2-2; no firm D call. The CDR3 here is CASSLSLLPTGELFF. CDR3 bases: TGTGCCAGCAGCTTATCCTTGCTACCCACCGGGGAGCTGTTTTTT.